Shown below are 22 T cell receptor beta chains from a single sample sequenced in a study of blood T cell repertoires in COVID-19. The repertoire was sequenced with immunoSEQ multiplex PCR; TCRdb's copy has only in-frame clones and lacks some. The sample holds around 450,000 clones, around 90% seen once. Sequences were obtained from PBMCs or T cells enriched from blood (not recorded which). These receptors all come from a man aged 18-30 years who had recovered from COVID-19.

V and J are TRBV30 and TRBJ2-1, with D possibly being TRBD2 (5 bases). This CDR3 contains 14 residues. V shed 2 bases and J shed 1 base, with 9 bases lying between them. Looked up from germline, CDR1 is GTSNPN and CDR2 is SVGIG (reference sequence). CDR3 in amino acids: CAWSPGSSYNEQFF. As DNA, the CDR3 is TGTGCCTGGAGTCCTGGGAGTTCCTACAATGAGCAGTTCTTC.

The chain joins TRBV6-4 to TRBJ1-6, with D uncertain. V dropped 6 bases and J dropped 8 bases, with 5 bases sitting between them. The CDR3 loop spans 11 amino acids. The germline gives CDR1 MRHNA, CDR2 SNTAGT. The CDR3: CASRLDSPLHF. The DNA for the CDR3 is TGTGCCAGCAGATTAGATTCACCCCTCCACTTT.

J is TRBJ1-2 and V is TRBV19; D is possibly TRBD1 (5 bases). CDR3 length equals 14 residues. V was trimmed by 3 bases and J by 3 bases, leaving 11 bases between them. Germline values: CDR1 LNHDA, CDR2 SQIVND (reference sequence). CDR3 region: CASSISDSHYGYTF. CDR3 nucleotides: TGTGCCAGTAGTATTAGTGACAGCCACTATGGCTACACCTTC.

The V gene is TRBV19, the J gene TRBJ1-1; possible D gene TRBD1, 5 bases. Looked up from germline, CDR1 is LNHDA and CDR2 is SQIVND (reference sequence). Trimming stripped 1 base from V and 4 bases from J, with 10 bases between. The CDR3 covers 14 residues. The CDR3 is CASSIAGIGTEAFF. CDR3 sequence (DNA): TGTGCCAGTAGTATAGCAGGGATCGGCACTGAAGCTTTCTTT. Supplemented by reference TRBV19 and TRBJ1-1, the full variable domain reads DGGITQSPKYLFRKEGQNVTLSCEQNLNHDAMYWYRQDPGQGLRLIYYSQIVNDFQKGDIAEGYSVSREKKESFPLTVTSAQKNPTAFYLCASSIAGIGTEAFFGQGTRLTVV.

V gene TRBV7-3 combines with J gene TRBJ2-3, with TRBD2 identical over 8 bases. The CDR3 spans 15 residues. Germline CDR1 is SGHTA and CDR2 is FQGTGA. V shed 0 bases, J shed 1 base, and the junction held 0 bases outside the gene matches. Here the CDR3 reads CASSLTSGGTDTQYF. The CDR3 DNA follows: TGTGCCAGCAGCTTAACTAGCGGGGGCACAGATACGCAGTATTTT.

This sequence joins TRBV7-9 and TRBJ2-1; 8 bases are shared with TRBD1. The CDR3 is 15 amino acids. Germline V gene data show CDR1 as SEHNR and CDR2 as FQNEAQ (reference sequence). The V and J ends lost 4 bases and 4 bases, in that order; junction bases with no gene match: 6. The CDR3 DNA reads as TGTGCCAGCAGCTCCACAGGGGGGTATTACAATGAGCAGTTCTTC. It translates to CASSSTGGYYNEQFF.

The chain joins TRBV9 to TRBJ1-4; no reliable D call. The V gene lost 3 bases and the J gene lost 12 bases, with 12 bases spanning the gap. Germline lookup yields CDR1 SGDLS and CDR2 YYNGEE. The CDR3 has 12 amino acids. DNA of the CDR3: TGTGCCAGCAGCGCCCACGGGGAGCAACTGTTTTTT. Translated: CASSAHGEQLFF.

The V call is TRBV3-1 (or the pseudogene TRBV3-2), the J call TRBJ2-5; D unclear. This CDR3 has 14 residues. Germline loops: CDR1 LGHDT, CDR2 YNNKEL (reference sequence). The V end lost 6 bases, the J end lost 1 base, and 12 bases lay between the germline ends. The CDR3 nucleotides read TGTGCCAGCAGTCTGAGTATAATCCAAGAGACCCAGTACTTC. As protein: CASSLSIIQETQYF.

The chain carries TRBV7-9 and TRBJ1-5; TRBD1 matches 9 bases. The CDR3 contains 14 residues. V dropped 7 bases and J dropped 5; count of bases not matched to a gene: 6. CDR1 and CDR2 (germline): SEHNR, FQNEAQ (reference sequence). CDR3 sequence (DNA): TGTGCCAGCACCAGGACAGGGGTTGATCAGCCCCAGCATTTT. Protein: CASTRTGVDQPQHF.

In DNA, the CDR3 is TGTGCCAGCAGCTTGACGGGAGGGTACAATGAGCAGTTCTTC. Its protein is CASSLTGGYNEQFF. The rearrangement links TRBV7-9 to TRBJ2-1, with TRBD2 matching 8 bases. CDR1 SEHNR and CDR2 FQNEAQ come from the germline V gene (reference sequence). After removal of 3 bases from V and 4 bases from J, the junction contained 2 bases not matched to a gene. The CDR3 length is 14 residues.

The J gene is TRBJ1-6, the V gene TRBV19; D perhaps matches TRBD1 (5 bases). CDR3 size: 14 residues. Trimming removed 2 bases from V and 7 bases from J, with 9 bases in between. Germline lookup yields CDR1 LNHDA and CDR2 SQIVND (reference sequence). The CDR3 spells CASSIKTENSPLHF. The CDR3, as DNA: TGTGCCAGTAGTATAAAGACAGAAAATTCACCCCTCCACTTT.

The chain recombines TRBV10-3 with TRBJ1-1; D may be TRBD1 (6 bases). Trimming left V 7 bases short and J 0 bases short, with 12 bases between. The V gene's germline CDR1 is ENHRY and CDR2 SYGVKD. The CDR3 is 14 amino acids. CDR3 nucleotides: TGTGCCATCAACGACCGGGACATGAACACTGAAGCTTTCTTT. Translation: CAINDRDMNTEAFF.

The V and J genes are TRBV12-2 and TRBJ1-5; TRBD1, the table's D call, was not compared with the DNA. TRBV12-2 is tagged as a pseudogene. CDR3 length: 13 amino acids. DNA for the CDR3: TGTGCAAGTCGCTTTGGCCCTGATCAGCCCCAGCATTTT. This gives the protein CASRFGPDQPQHF.

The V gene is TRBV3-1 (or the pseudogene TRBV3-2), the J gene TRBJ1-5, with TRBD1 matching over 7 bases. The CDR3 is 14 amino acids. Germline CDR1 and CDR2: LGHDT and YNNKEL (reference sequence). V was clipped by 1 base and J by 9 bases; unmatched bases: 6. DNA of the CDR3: TGTGCCAGCAGCCAAGCGACAGGGTCCGGGCCCCAGCATTTT. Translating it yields CASSQATGSGPQHF.

The CDR3 sequence: CASRDLTSGMETQYF. In nucleotides, the CDR3 is TGTGCCAGCAGGGACCTGACTAGCGGGATGGAGACCCAGTACTTC. The gene calls are TRBV27 and TRBJ2-5, with 11 nucleotides matching TRBD2. Trimming took 6 bases from V and 5 from J; bases not matched to a gene: 8. The CDR3 has 15 residues. Germline V lookup: CDR1 MNHEY, CDR2 SMNVEV (reference sequence).

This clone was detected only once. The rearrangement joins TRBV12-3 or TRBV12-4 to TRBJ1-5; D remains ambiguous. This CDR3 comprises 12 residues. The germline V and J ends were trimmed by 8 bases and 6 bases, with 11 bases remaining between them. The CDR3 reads CASGPGSQPQHF. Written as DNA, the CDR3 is TGTGCCAGCGGACCGGGGTCTCAGCCCCAGCATTTT.

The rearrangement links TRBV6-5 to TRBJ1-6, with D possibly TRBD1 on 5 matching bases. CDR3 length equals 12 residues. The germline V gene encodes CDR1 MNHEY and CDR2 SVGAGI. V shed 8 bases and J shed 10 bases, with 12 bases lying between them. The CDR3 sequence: CASWGQASPLHF. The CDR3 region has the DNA TGTGCCAGCTGGGGCCAGGCCTCACCCCTCCACTTT.

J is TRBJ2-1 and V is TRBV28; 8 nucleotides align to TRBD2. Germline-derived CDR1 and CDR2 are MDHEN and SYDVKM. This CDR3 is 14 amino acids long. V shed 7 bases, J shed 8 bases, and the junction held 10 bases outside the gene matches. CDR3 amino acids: CASTGWREVDEQFF. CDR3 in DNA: TGTGCCAGCACTGGATGGCGGGAGGTCGATGAGCAGTTCTTC.

CDR3 region: CASSLPGGTSGYTF. CDR3 sequence (DNA): TGTGCCAGCAGTCTCCCAGGGGGAACTAGTGGCTACACCTTC. The chain uses TRBV25-1 and TRBJ1-2, with TRBD1 matching over 7 bases. V was pared by 5 bases and J by 7 bases, with 10 bases of the junction left unmatched. Germline-derived CDR1 and CDR2 are MGHDK and SYGVNS. The CDR3 contains 14 residues.

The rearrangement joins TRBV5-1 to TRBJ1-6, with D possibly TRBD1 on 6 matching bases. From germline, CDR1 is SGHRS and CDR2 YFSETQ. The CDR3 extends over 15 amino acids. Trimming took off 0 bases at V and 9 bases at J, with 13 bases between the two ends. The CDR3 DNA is TGCGCCAGCAGCTTGGAGGGGGAGGGGAGTTCACCCCTCCACTTT. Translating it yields CASSLEGEGSSPLHF.

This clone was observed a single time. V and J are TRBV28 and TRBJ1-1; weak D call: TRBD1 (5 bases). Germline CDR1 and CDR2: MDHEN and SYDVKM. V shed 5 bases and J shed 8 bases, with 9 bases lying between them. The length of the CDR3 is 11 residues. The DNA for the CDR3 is TGTGCCAGCAGTACCAGGGCGGAAGCTTTCTTT. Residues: CASSTRAEAFF.

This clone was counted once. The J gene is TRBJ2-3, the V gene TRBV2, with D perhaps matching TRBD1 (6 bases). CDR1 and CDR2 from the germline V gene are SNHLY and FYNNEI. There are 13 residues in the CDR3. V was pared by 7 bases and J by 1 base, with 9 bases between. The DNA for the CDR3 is TGTGCCAGCAACAGGGTGCGCACAGATACGCAGTATTTT. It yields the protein CASNRVRTDTQYF.